This TCR beta chain comes out of a study of chemoradiotherapy in HPV16-positive cancers (dated by TCRdb to 2022 to 2024). Context from the whole study: Using functional T-cell assays on cells from a couple of HPV16-positive patients, the researchers defined candidate HPV-specific T-cell clones and common TCR motifs. The study set out to ask whether T-cell immunity against the HPV oncoproteins E6 and E7 changes over the course of chemoradiotherapy and whether that immunity affects survival. TCR repertoires from 86 patients with HPV-related cancers were then used to track the candidate HPV-specific TCRs and motifs.

Comment on this clone: Its antigen target is currently unknown. No base-level quality is on record; no much larger clone is a single base apart.

Repertoires were sampled repeatedly over the course of chemoradiotherapy so that clonal expansion in the tumor microenvironment could be followed. Overall study outcomes, separate from this receptor: The functional definition of HPV-specific T cells was derived from only a couple of HPV16-positive patients, and the survival association was reported for HPV16-positive patients. Expansion of candidate HPV-specific clones and E7-related TCR motifs was observed in the tumor microenvironment during treatment, whereas no such expansion was observed for non-HPV-specific T cells. In HPV16-positive patients, expansion of HPV-responsive T cells during chemoradiotherapy was found to be associated with improved recurrence-free survival.

Library preparation used the immunoSEQ multiplex PCR assay. TCRdb stores this immuneACCESS table with in-frame sequences only. Part of the clones is absent; in the studies checked, under half of the shortfall reflects unresolved V genes, and no reason is known for the rest. The sample table lists roughly 430 clones, 82% of them with a count of one. The ten largest clones represent more than 10% of the sample. V gives up 1 base and J gives up 6 bases, and the segment between their germline ends measures 4 bases. From the germline V gene, CDR1 is SGHAT and CDR2 is FQNNGV. Reading from cysteine to phenylalanine, the CDR3 counts 13 amino acids. Kept here is only the CDR3 DNA, which spans 39 bases and is read in frame from base 1.

The material was tumor tissue, obtained from a patient who underwent chemoradiotherapy. The source is a human donor with HPV-associated anogenital cancer. The sequence links TRBV11-2 to TRBJ2-6; no D segment can be confidently identified. The CDR3 protein sequence reads: CASSLGTANVLTF. In nucleotide form, the sequence is TGTGCCAGCAGCTTAGGCACGGCCAACGTCCTGACTTTC.